This T cell receptor beta chain was profiled in a study of shared clonotypes between healthy human individuals (dated by TCRdb to about 2020). Some background on the complete study: The cohort comprised a couple of women and a few men aged 18 to 49 years. To increase sequencing depth and limit assay-specific biases, TCR repertoire library preparation and sequencing were carried out by different laboratories using diverse techniques. Per donor, leukapheresis produced somewhere between about 0.8 and 9.5 billion PBMCs. To estimate repertoire size and how much clonotype sharing occurs between individuals, the study deeply sequenced the blood TCR repertoires of roughly 5 healthy adults. Study-level results and caveats: Only blood was sampled, and tissue TCR repertoires likely differ from those in blood. The genetic and exposure-history diversity represented was limited by the small number of donors. Pairwise subsampling indicated that sequencing depth was expected to affect the degree of clonotype sharing among donors.

Healthy HIV-negative adults with no recently reported acute infections or vaccinations were included as donors. Only Caucasian adults living in Nashville, Tennessee, USA were represented among the donors. For unsorted samples, 100 million or so PBMCs were counted, and genomic DNA was extracted using the QIAamp DNA Blood Mini kit. Blood was obtained by leukapheresis, after which PBMCs were separated by Ficoll-Histopaque density gradient centrifugation and cryopreserved in liquid nitrogen vapor phase. V has 7 bases trimmed and J has 3 bases trimmed; junction bases matching no gene number 7. In the germline V gene, CDR1 corresponds to SQVTM and CDR2 to ANQGSEA. The CDR3 holds 13 amino acids from the cysteine to the phenylalanine. The read is trimmed to its CDR3 DNA, 39 bases read in frame from base 1. Only a few counts were recorded for this clone. The specificity of this receptor is unknown. Base qualities are not provided; no much larger clone lies one nucleotide away.

TCR CDR3 regions were amplified from genomic DNA by multiplex PCR using the deep immunoSEQ assay. Extracted genomic DNA from each cell subset was distributed evenly across all wells of several immunoSEQ 96-well plates, and each plate was treated as a replicate. For unsorted PBMC, each replicate PCR was loaded with approximately 300 ng genomic DNA, equivalent to roughly 33,000 T cell genomes. Unsorted PBMC genomic DNA was sequenced across ten immunoSEQ deep assay plates. The purified libraries were quantified using a Qubit 3.0 fluorometer, sized with a Bioanalyzer 2100, and then quantified again using the KAPA Library Quantification kit. A separate single-read 150-cycle Illumina NextSeq 550 flow cell was used to sequence each immunoSEQ 96-well plate. Concerning the study's data processing: The immunoSEQ output contained only junctional sequences without quality scores, so filtering could not match that applied to full-length reads. To assign V/J genes and CDR3, sequences were annotated using PyIR, a Python wrapper for IgBLAST v1.9, with IMGT germline references. Reads were removed for weak V/J assignments (E-value above 1e-6), missing CDR3, stop codons, out-of-frame junctions, or ambiguous translated residues. V3J clonotypes were defined as sequences sharing the same inferred V gene, J gene, and CDR3 amino acid sequence. The percentage overlap between two repertoires was calculated by dividing the number of shared unique clonotypes by the size of the smaller repertoire. Richness of each repertoire was evaluated using RTK rarefaction, the Chao1 estimator, and Recon v2.1 estimates of unobserved clonotypes. TCRdb carries this immuneACCESS record with in-frame sequences only. Its versions omit some clonotypes, under half of them owing to an unresolved V gene in the studies checked, with the rest unexplained. V and J calls and clone size are copied from that table; D and trimming were computed from the DNA. Within this sample are hundreds of thousands of clones, with more than 75% of them counted one time only. Together, the top ten hold 13% of the sample.

This sequence originates from a woman in her thirties or forties in good health. Some clones in this sample may be carry-over from other donors' samples. The sample comprised PBMCs. The V and J segments used are TRBV29-1 and TRBJ2-7; 9 bases in between match TRBD1. The nucleotide sequence reads as follows: TGCAGCGCTCGACAGGGGGATGGCTACGAGCAGTACTTC. Its coded protein is CSARQGDGYEQYF.